The clone carrying this T cell receptor (beta chain) was seen only a few times. What it binds is not known. Trimming at V came to 4 bases and at J to 4 bases, leaving 5 bases not matched to a gene. CDR1 and CDR2 (germline): MGHDK, SYGVNS. The CDR3 totals 14 residues. PCR amplification relied on 60 Vbeta primers (plus 13 Jbeta primers). Assay: immunoSEQ multiplex PCR; the TCRdb copy retains only in-frame clones and omits some. The table has 35,000 to 45,000 clones, 60% to 75% seen once. This specimen belongs to a study of cytomegalovirus exposure and HLA in healthy donors. Regarding the study as a whole: Later on, a genetic analysis was performed. It linked a missense variant in DCLRE1C with V- and J-gene trimming of TCR beta. Most of the TCR beta V segments (in an earlier analysis) were productive either about 87% or about 30% of the time. Judged likely to be a sequencing artifact was a cluster of highly shared sequence variants. Indistinguishability led to the exclusion of some V segments, TRBV6-2 and TRBV6-3 included.

Sequencing input: PBMCs. This TCR was recovered from a man in his thirties or forties in good health and CMV-seronegative. V and J are TRBV25-1 and TRBJ1-1; 8 bases line up with TRBD1. CDR3 sequence: CASSGYRGFTEAFF. CDR3 coding DNA: TGTGCCAGCAGTGGATACAGGGGGTTCACTGAAGCTTTCTTT.